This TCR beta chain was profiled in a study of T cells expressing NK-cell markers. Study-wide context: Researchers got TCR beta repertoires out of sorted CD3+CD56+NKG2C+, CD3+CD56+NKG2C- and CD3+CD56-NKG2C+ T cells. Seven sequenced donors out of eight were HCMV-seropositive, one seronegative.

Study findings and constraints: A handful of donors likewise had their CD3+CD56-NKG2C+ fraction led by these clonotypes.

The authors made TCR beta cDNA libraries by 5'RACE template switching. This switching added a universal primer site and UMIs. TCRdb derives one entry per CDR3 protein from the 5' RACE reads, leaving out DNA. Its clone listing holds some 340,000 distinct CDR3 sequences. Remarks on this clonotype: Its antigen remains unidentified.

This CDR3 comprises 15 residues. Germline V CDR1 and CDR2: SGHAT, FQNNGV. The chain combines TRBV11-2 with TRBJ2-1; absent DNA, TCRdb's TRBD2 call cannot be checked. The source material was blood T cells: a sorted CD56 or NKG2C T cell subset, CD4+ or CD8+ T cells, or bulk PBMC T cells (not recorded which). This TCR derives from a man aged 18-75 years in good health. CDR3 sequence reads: CASSQTSGGGVEQFF.